This T cell receptor beta chain was sequenced for a study of T cells in Graves' hyperthyroidism and ophthalmopathy. Study details: Peripheral blood sampling occurred at initial diagnosis, before any treatment.

What was amplified from RNA transcripts were TCR beta CDR3 regions. First-round RT-PCR targeting the TCR CDR3 was performed with the HTBI primer set. TCRdb re-analysed the multiplex PCR reads in MiXCR, keeping a single row per CDR3 protein. The sample yields around 520,000 distinct CDR3 sequences, approximately 15% seen once. The CDR3 runs to 14 residues. CDR1 and CDR2 (germline): SNHLY, FYNNEI. V was cut by 6 bases and J by 4 bases, with 15 bases left in between. The table lists this clonotype with many counts. The TCR sequence derives from a woman younger than 30 with Graves' hyperthyroidism. V gene TRBV2 combines with J gene TRBJ1-1, with D possibly TRBD1 on 5 matching bases. Sequencing was performed on blood. The CDR3 nucleotides read TGTGCCAGCAGCCCCAGGGACTTACCCACTGAAGCTTTCTTT. This codes for CASSPRDLPTEAFF.